This TCR beta chain was recovered during a study of T cell repertoires in cytomegalovirus infection. CDR1 is SGHVS, CDR2 FNYEAQ, per germline. The CDR3 length is 15 residues. After removal of 5 bases from V and 3 bases from J, the junction contained 4 bases not matched to a gene. In its sample, this clonotype was seen many times. The antigen is not known. TCRdb processed the reads anew with MiXCR; each CDR3 protein has one entry. The repertoire holds fewer than 550,000 distinct CDR3 sequences, with about 25% as singletons. The study's findings and limits: What dominated the ex vivo response were HLA-C-restricted CMV-specific TCR beta clonotypes.

The V gene is TRBV7-6, the J gene TRBJ2-3, with TRBD1 matching 11 bases. The receptor was isolated from a human donor in good health (CMV status not recorded). Some clones in this sample may be carry-over from other donors' samples. What was sequenced was PBMCs. CDR3 nucleotide sequence: TGTGCCAGCAGCCCCGGGACAGGGGGGACAGATACGCAGTATTTT. Translating gives CASSPGTGGTDTQYF.